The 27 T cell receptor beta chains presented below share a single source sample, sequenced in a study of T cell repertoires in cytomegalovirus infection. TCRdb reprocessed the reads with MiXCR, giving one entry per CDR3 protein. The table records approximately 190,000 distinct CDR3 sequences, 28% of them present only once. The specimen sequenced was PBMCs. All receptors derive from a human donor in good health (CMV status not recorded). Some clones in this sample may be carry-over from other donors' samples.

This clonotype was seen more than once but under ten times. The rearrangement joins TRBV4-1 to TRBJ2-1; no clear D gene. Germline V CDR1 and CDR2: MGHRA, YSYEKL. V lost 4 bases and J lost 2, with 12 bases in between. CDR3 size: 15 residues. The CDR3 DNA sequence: TGCGCCAGCAGCCCTAAGTTGATCCCCTACAATGAGCAGTTCTTC. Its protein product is CASSPKLIPYNEQFF.

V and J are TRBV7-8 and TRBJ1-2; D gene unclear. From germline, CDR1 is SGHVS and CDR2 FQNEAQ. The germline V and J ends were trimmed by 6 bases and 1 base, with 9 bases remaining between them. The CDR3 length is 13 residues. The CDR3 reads CASSSRGNYGYTF. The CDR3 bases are TGTGCCAGCAGTTCTCGGGGTAACTATGGCTACACCTTC.

The DNA for the CDR3 is TGTGCCAGCAGCCCCAGCCAGATACTAGCCAAAAACATTCAGTACTTC. It translates to CASSPSQILAKNIQYF. The chain joins TRBV6-5 to TRBJ2-4; no clear D gene. The V gene lost 6 bases and the J gene lost 0 bases, with 15 bases spanning the gap. CDR3 length equals 16 residues. Looked up from germline, CDR1 is MNHEY and CDR2 is SVGAGI.

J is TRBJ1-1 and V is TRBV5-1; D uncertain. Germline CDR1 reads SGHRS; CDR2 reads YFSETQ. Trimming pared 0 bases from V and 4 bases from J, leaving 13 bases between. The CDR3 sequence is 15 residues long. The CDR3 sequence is CASSLGSFGITEAFF. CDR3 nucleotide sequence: TGCGCCAGCAGCTTGGGGTCGTTCGGGATCACTGAAGCTTTCTTT.

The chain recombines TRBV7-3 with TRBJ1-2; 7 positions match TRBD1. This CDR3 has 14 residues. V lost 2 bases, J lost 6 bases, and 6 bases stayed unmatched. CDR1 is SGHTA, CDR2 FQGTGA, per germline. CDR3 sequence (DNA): TGTGCCAGCAGCTTACAGACAGGGAGCGATGGCTACACCTTC. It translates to CASSLQTGSDGYTF.

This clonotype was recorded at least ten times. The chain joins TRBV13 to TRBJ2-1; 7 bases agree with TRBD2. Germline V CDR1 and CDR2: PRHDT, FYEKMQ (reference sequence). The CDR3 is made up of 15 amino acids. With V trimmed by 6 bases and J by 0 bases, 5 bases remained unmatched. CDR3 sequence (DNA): TGTGCCAGCAGTCTCGGGGGGAGCTCCTACAATGAGCAGTTCTTC. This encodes CASSLGGSSYNEQFF.

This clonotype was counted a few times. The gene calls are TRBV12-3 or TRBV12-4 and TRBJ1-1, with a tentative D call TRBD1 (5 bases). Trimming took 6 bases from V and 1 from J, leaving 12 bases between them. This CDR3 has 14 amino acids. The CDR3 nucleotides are TGTGCCAGCAGGACGGGGGGACCGAACACTGAAGCTTTCTTT. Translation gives CASRTGGPNTEAFF.

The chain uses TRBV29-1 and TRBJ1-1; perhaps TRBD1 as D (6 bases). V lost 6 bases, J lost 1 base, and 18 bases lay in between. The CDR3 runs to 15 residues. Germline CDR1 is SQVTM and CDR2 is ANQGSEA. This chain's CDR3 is CSVVETGSRNTEAFF. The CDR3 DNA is TGCAGCGTCGTAGAGACAGGTTCGCGGAACACTGAAGCTTTCTTT.

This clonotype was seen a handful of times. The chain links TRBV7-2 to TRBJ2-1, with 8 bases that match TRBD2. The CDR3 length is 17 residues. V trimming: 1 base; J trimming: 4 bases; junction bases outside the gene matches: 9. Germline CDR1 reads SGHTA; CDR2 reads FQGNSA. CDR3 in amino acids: CASSLEGAGGRYNEQFF. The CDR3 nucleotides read TGTGCCAGCAGCTTAGAAGGTGCGGGGGGCCGTTACAATGAGCAGTTCTTC.

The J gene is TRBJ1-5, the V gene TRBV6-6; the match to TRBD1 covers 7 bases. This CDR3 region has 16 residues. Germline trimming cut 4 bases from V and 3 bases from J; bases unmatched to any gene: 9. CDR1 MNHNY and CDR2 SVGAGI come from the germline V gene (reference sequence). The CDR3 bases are TGTGCCAGCAGTTCAGGACAGGCTATGTTCAATCAGCCCCAGCATTTT. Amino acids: CASSSGQAMFNQPQHF.

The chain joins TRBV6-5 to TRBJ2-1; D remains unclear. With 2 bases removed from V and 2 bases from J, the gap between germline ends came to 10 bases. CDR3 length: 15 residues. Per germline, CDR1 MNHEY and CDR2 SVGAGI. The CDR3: CASSYGQIPYNEQFF. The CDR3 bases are TGTGCCAGCAGTTACGGGCAGATCCCCTACAATGAGCAGTTCTTC.

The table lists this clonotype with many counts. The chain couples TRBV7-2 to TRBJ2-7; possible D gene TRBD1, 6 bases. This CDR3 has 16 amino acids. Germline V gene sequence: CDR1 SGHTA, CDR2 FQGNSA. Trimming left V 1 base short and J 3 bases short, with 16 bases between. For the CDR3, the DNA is TGTGCCAGCAGCTTAGACTCTGGACAGAGCGACTACGAGCAGTACTTC. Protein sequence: CASSLDSGQSDYEQYF.

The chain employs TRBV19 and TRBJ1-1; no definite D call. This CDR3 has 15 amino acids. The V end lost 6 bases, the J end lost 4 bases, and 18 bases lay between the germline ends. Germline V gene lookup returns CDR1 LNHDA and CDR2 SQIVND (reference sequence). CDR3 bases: TGTGCCAGTAGCTCGATAGTAGGCAGTGTCACTGAAGCTTTCTTT. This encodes CASSSIVGSVTEAFF.

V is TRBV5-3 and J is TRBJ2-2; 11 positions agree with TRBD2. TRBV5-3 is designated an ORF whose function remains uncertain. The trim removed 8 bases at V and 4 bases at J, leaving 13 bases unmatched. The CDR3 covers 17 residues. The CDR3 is CASTGLAGSPSTGELFF. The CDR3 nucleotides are TGTGCCAGCACCGGACTAGCGGGCAGCCCTTCCACCGGGGAGCTGTTTTTT.

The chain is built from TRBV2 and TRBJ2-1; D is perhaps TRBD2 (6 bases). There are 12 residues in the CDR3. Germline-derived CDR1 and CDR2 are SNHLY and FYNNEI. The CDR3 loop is CASGLLTNEQFF. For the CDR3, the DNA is TGTGCTAGCGGACTCCTGACTAATGAGCAGTTCTTC. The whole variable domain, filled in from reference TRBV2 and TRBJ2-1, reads EPEVTQTPSHQVTQMGQEVILRCVPISNHLYFYWYRQILGQKVEFLVSFYNNEISEKSEIFDDQFSVERPDGSNFTLKIRSTKLEDSAMYFCASGLLTNEQFFGPGTRLTVL.

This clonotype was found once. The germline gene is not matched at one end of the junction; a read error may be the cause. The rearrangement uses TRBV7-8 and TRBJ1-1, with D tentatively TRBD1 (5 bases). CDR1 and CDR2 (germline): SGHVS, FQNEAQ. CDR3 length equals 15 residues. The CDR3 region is CASRLVGGKNTEAFF. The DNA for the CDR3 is TGTGCCAGCCGCTTAGTTGGGGGGAAGAACACTGAAGCTTTCTTT.

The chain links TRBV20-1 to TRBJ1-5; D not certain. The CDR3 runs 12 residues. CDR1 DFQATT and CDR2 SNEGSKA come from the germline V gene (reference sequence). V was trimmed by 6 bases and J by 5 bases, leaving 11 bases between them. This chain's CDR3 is CSADSPDQPQHF. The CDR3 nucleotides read TGCAGTGCCGACTCTCCGGATCAGCCCCAGCATTTT.

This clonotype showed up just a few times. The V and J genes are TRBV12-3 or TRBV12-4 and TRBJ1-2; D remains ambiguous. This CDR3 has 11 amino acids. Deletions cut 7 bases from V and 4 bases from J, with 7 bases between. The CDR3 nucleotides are TGTGCCAGCAAGGCCTTCTATGGCTACACCTTC. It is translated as CASKAFYGYTF.

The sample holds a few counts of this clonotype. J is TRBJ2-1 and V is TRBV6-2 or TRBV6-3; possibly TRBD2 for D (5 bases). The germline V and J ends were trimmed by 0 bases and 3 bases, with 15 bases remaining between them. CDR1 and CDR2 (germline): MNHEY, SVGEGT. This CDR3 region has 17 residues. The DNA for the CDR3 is TGTGCCAGCAGTTACTCGAAAGTCGCCGGGGACTACAATGAGCAGTTCTTC. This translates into CASSYSKVAGDYNEQFF.

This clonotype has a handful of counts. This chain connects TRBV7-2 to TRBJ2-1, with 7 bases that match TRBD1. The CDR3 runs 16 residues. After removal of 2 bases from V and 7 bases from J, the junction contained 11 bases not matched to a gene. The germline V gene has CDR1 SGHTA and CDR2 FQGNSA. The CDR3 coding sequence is TGTGCCAGCAGCTTAAACGGCCAGGGGGTCAGAAATGAGCAGTTCTTC. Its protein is CASSLNGQGVRNEQFF.

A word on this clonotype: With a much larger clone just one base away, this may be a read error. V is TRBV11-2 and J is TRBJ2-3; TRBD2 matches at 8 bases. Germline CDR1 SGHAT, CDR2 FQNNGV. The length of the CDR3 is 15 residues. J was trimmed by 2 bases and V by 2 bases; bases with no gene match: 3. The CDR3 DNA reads TGTGCCAGCAGCTTAACGGGGGGGATCACAGATACGCAGTATTTT. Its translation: CASSLTGGITDTQYF.

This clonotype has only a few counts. Written as DNA, the CDR3 is TGTGCCAGTTCCCCCGAGGGGGCCGGGGAGCTGTTTTTT. It encodes CASSPEGAGELFF. The V and J genes are TRBV7-3 and TRBJ2-2, with TRBD1 as a possible D gene (6 bases). The CDR3 extends over 13 amino acids. Trimming stripped 9 bases from V and 6 bases from J, with 14 bases between. Germline V lookup: CDR1 SGHTA, CDR2 FQGTGA.

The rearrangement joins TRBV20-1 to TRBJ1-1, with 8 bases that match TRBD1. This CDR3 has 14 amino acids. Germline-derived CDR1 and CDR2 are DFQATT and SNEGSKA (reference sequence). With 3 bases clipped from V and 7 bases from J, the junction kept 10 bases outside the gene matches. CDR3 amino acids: CSASYLDRGLEAFF. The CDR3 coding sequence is TGCAGTGCTAGTTATTTAGACAGGGGCCTTGAAGCTTTCTTT.

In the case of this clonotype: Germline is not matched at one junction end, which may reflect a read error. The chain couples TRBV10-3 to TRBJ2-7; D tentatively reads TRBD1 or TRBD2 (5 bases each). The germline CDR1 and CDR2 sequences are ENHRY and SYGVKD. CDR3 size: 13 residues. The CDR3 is CAISESLKGTTNF. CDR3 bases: TGTGCCATCAGTGAGTCTCTTAAGGGGACGACTAACTTC.

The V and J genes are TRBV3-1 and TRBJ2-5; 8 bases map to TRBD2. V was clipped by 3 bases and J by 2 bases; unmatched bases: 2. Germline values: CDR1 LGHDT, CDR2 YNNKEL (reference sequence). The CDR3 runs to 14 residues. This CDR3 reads CASSHASGQETQYF. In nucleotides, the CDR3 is TGTGCCAGCAGCCATGCTAGCGGGCAAGAGACCCAGTACTTC.

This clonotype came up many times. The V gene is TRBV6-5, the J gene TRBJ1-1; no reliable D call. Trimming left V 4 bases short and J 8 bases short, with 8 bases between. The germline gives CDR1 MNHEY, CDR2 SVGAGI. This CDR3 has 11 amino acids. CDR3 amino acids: CASSSQLEAFF. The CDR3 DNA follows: TGTGCCAGCAGTTCCCAGCTCGAAGCTTTCTTT.

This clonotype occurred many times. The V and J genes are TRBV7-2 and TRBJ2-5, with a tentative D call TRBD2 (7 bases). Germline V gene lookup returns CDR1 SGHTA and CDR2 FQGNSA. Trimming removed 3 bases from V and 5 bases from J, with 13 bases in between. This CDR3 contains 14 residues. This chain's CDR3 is CASSLGGGYETQYF. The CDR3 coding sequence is TGTGCCAGCAGCTTGGGGGGGGGCTATGAGACCCAGTACTTC.